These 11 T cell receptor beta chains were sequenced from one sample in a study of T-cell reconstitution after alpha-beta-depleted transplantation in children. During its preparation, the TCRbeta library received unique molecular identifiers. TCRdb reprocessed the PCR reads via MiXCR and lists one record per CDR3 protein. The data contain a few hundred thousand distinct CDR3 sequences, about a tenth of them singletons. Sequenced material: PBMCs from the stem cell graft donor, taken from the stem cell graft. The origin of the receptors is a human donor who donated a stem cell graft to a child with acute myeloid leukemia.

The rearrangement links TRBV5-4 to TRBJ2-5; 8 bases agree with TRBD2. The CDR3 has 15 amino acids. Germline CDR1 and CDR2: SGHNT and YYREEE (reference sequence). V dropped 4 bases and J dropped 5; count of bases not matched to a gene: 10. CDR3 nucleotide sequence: TGTGCCAGCAGCGGACCTCGTTCTAGCGGGGAGACCCAGTACTTC. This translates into CASSGPRSSGETQYF.

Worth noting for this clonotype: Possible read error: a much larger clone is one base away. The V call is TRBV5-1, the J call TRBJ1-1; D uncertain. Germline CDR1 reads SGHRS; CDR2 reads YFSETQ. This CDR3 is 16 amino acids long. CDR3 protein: CDSSFGVRTPDTEAFF. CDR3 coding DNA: TGCGACAGCAGCTTCGGAGTCAGAACCCCTGACACTGAAGCTTTCTTT. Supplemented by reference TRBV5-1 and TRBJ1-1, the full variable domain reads KAGVTQTPRYLIKTRGQQVTLSCSPISGHRSVSWYQQTPGQGLQFLFEYFSETQRNKGNFPGRFSGRQFSNSRSEMNVSTLELGDSALYLCDSSFGVRTPDTEAFFGQGTRLTVV.

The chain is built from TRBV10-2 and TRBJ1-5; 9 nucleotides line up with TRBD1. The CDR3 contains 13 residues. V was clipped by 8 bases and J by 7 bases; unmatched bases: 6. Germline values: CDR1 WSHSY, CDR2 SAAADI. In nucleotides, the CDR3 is TGCGCCAGCTCACAGGGGGCACGACAGCCCCAGCATTTT. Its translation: CASSQGARQPQHF.

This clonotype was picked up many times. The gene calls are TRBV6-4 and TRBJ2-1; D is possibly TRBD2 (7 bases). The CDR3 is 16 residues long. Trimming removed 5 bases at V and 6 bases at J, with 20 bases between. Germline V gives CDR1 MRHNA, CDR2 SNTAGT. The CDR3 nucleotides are TGTGCCAGCAGTCCTAGCGGAGCCGGAGGGGGCAATGAGCAGTTCTTC. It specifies CASSPSGAGGGNEQFF.

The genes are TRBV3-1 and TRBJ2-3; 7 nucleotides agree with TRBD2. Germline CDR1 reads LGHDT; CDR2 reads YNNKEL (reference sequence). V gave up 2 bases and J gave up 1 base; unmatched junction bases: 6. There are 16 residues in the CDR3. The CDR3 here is CASSQFSGPGTDTQYF. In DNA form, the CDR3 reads TGTGCCAGCAGCCAATTTAGCGGGCCTGGCACAGATACGCAGTATTTT.

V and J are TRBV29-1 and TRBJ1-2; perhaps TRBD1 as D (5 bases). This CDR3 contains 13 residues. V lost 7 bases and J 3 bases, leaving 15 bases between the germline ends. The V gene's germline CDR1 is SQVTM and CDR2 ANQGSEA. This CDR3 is CSGVKGADYGYTF. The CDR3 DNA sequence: TGCAGCGGGGTAAAAGGGGCGGACTATGGCTACACCTTC.

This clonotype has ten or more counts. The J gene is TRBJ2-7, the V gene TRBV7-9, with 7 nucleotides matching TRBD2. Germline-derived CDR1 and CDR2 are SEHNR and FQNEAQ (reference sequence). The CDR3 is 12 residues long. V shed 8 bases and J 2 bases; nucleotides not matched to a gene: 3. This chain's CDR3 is CASGGVAYEQYF. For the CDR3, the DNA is TGTGCCAGCGGGGGGGTGGCCTACGAGCAGTACTTC.

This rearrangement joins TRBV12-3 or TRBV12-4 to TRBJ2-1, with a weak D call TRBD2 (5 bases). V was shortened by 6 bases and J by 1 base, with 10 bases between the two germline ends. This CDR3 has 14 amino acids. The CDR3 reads CASSRGLSYNEQFF. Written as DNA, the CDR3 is TGTGCCAGCAGCCGGGGTCTTTCCTACAATGAGCAGTTCTTC.

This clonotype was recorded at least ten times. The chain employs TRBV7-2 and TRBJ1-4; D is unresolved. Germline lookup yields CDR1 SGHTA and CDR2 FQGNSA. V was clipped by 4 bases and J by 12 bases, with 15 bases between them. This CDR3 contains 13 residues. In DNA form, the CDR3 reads TGTGCCAGCAGCTCCTCCCTTGGAGGAGAACTGTTTTTT. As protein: CASSSSLGGELFF.

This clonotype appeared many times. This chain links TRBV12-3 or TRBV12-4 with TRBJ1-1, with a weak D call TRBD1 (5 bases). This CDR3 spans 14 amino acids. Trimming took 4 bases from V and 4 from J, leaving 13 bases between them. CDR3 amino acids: CASSWGRRGTEAFF. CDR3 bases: TGTGCCAGCAGTTGGGGCAGGAGGGGCACTGAAGCTTTCTTT.

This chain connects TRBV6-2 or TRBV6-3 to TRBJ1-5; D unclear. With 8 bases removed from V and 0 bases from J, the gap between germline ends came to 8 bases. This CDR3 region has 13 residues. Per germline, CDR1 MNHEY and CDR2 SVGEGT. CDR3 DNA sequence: TGTGCCAGCGGACCGTATAGCAATCAGCCCCAGCATTTT. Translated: CASGPYSNQPQHF.